Below, 9 T cell receptor beta chains from the same sample are listed, as sequenced in a study of CD8+CD57+ T cells in acquired aplastic anemia. Genomic DNA served as template for TCR beta VDJ and CDR3 profiling. TCRdb reanalysed the reads using MiXCR and keeps one entry per CDR3 protein. The table has under 150,000 distinct CDR3 sequences, more than 35% seen once; the top ten hold over 6.5%. Sequenced: sorted CD4+, CD8+, or CD8+CD57+ T cells (not recorded which) from PBMCs. The origin of the receptors is a human donor in good health, serving as a control.

This clonotype was seen at least ten times. V gene TRBV7-9 combines with J gene TRBJ1-1; the D gene is possibly TRBD1 (5 bases). Trimming removed 0 bases at V and 11 bases at J, with 10 bases between. The length of the CDR3 is 12 residues. In germline, CDR1 is SEHNR, CDR2 FQNEAQ (reference sequence). CDR3 amino acids: CASSLAGGGAFF. DNA for the CDR3: TGTGCCAGCAGCTTAGCCGGGGGAGGGGCTTTCTTT.

This rearrangement joins TRBV24-1 to TRBJ2-2; the match to TRBD2 covers 9 bases. V lost 3 bases, J lost 1 base, and 5 bases stayed unmatched. The CDR3 consists of 17 residues. Germline-derived CDR1 and CDR2 are KGHDR and SFDVKD. CDR3 amino acids: CATSDPRLAENTGELFF. Written as DNA, the CDR3 is TGTGCCACCAGTGATCCAAGACTAGCGGAGAACACCGGGGAGCTGTTTTTT.

In DNA form, the CDR3 reads TGTGCCAGCAGCCGGGGGACGGCTAATAATTCACCCCTCCACTTT. Residues: CASSRGTANNSPLHF. V gene TRBV3-1 combines with J gene TRBJ1-6; maybe TRBD1 (5 bases). CDR1 LGHDT and CDR2 YNNKEL come from the germline V gene (reference sequence). CDR3 length equals 15 residues. Trimming cost V 4 bases and J 5 bases, with 12 bases left between them.

The table lists this clonotype with a few counts. V and J are TRBV5-5 and TRBJ2-2; 8 bases line up with TRBD1. Germline assignment: CDR1 SGHKS and CDR2 YYEKEE (reference sequence). J was trimmed by 0 bases and V by 4 bases; bases with no gene match: 5. CDR3 length: 16 amino acids. The CDR3 is CASSRTGFTNTGELFF. DNA for the CDR3: TGTGCCAGCAGCCGGACAGGGTTTACGAACACCGGGGAGCTGTTTTTT.

The chain recombines TRBV24-1 with TRBJ1-1; no reliable D call. This CDR3 contains 14 residues. Trimming removed 2 bases from V and 0 bases from J, with 6 bases in between. CDR1 is KGHDR and CDR2 is SFDVKD in the germline V gene. CDR3: CATSDWPLNTEAFF. The CDR3 coding sequence is TGTGCCACCAGTGATTGGCCGTTGAACACTGAAGCTTTCTTT.

The chain joins TRBV2 to TRBJ2-7; D is undetermined. Per germline, CDR1 SNHLY and CDR2 FYNNEI. V dropped 6 bases and J dropped 0 bases, with 9 bases sitting between them. The CDR3 is made up of 13 amino acids. The CDR3 sequence: CASRGQVSYEQYF. The DNA for the CDR3 is TGTGCCAGCAGAGGGCAGGTCTCCTACGAGCAGTACTTC.

This chain joins TRBV6-2 or TRBV6-3 and TRBJ1-2; TRBD1 is a possible D gene (6 bases). The CDR3 is 12 amino acids. With 7 bases removed from V and 1 base from J, the gap between germline ends came to 7 bases. The germline V gene encodes CDR1 MNHEY and CDR2 SVGEGT. The CDR3: CASTDSNYGYTF. The DNA for the CDR3 is TGTGCCAGCACGGACAGTAACTATGGCTACACCTTC.

The chain links TRBV10-3 to TRBJ2-7, with a weak D call TRBD1 (5 bases). CDR3 length: 14 residues. The V end was cut by 7 bases, the J end by 2 bases, with 15 bases between. CDR1 and CDR2 (germline): ENHRY, SYGVKD. The CDR3 sequence is CAIKVQGNTYEQYF. The CDR3, as DNA: TGTGCCATCAAAGTCCAGGGAAATACCTACGAGCAGTACTTC.

This chain connects TRBV4-2 to TRBJ2-1; the match to TRBD2 covers 10 bases. V lost 0 bases and J lost 5; bases outside the gene matches: 4. In germline, CDR1 is LGHNA, CDR2 YNFKEQ. The CDR3 spans 16 residues. The CDR3 spells CASSQDSGGRNNEQFF. The CDR3, as DNA: TGTGCCAGCAGCCAAGATAGCGGGGGGCGCAACAATGAGCAGTTCTTC.